Reported below is one T cell receptor beta chain. TCRdb's table, derived via immunoSEQ multiplex PCR, lists solely in-frame clones and lacks some. The data show 130,000 or so clones, about 88% seen once. V shed 5 bases, J shed 1 base, and the junction held 3 bases outside the gene matches. There are 14 residues in the CDR3. Germline V CDR1 and CDR2: ENHRY, SYGVKD. The data were obtained in a study of blood T cell repertoires in COVID-19. Study context: The analysed material was cDNA or gDNA that came from T cells, B-cell-depleted T cells, or PBMCs.

This TCR came from a human donor with COVID-19, enrolled during active disease. The donor label of this sample is uncertain. The specimen was peripheral blood. The chain has TRBV10-3 and TRBJ2-5, with TRBD1 matching 8 bases. The CDR3 coding sequence is TGTGCCATCAGTCTCGGACAGGGCCAAGAGACCCAGTACTTC. Amino acid sequence: CAISLGQGQETQYF.